The present T cell receptor beta chain was sequenced within a study of T cell responses to AZD1222 COVID-19 vaccine. The CDR3 totals 12 residues. Deletions cut 3 bases from V and 6 bases from J, with 8 bases between. Points on this clone: The antigen is undetermined.

Whole-study findings and limits: Seropositive at baseline were only a handful of AZD1222 recipients. A reported finding is that nearly half of spike-specific TCRs target unmutated variant regions.

Some clones are missing from TCRdb's copy, which holds only in-frame ones; the method was immunoSEQ multiplex PCR. The repertoire holds 150,000 to 200,000 clones, approximately 91% seen once, with around 1.9% in the top ten. The clonotype originates from an adult who received the AZD1222 COVID-19 vaccine. Sequencing was performed on peripheral blood, taken 28 days after the second AZD1222 dose. The rearrangement joins TRBV12-3 or TRBV12-4 to TRBJ1-1; D unclear. CDR3 sequence (DNA): TGTGCCAGCAGTTTTTTGTCAGCTGAAGCTTTCTTT. Protein sequence: CASSFLSAEAFF.